The table lists the clone carrying this T cell receptor beta chain with a count of one. Its antigen remains unidentified. Measured with immunoSEQ multiplex PCR; TCRdb has only the in-frame clones, and not every one. The top ten clones hold 3% to 4% of a sample with tens of thousands of clones, 65% to 90% of them seen once. Time point: cycle 4 day 1 (C4D1), after about 6 weeks of nivolumab. Each of the patients experienced relapse following autologous stem cell transplantation, and their brentuximab vedotin exposure differed. Purification of CD4+ T cells from thawed PBMCs was performed via magnetic negative selection. This entry comes from a study of PD-1 blockade in classical Hodgkin lymphoma. Regarding the study as a whole: Differences between repertoires have undefined causes, possibly disease activity or prior therapy. For complete responders, baseline diversity was comparable to that of newly diagnosed patients. CD4+ TCR diversity climbed significantly by C4D1, unlike CD8+ TCR diversity. Exclusion was the outcome for patients who began nivolumab under 1 year after ASCT.

The source is a human donor with classical Hodgkin lymphoma. Sample: CD4+ T cells from blood, taken before the fourth cycle of nivolumab.

CDR3 sequence: CAISKNPRTDTGELFF. In DNA, the CDR3 is TGTGCCATCAGTAAAAACCCCCGGACGGACACCGGGGAGCTGTTTTTT. V and J are TRBV10-3 and TRBJ2-2; no firm D call. Deletions cut 5 bases from V and 3 bases from J, with 16 bases between. This CDR3 is built from 16 residues. Germline CDR1 reads ENHRY; CDR2 reads SYGVKD.